This is a list of T cell receptor beta chains from one sample in a study of early T cells in non-severe SARS-CoV-2 infection. In TCRdb, the 5' RACE reads were re-called with MiXCR into one record per CDR3 protein. The sample has 83,000 or so distinct CDR3 sequences; about 10% are singletons. The sample here was whole blood, taken at baseline. All receptors come from an adult who was a healthcare worker with PCR-confirmed SARS-CoV-2 infection or an uninfected control (not recorded which). Both conserved end residues are part of each CDR3. Clone size is shown for a subset of rows, as once, few, many or a class of expanded clone.

clone_size v_call cdr3_aa
. TRBV7-9 CASSQDKPTSPRYNEQFF
. TRBV19 CASSTSRAGYEQYF
. TRBV19 CASSIGNPAYNEQFF
. TRBV12-3/TRBV12-4 CASSLRQPGYEQYF
few TRBV20-1 CSVPGQGGEKLFF
. TRBV11-2 CASSSRGGDGELFF
many TRBV27 CASSFLPFMNTEAFF
. TRBV28 CASNEPGTGSYEQYF
few TRBV25-1 CASSMTGGYEKLFF
many TRBV11-2 CASSLAGTSFYEQYF
many TRBV2 CASSDRQPYEQYF
. TRBV18 CASSPPNSGRAPSYEQYF
few TRBV4-2 CASSRREDREQFF
. TRBV28 CASSQDRGSLLIGPTYEQYF
many TRBV27 CASKSLSGANVLTF
. TRBV7-2 CASSLWGRNNEQFF
. TRBV13 CTSSLGVGQGFVEQYF
few TRBV5-4 CASSPGGQRYGYTF